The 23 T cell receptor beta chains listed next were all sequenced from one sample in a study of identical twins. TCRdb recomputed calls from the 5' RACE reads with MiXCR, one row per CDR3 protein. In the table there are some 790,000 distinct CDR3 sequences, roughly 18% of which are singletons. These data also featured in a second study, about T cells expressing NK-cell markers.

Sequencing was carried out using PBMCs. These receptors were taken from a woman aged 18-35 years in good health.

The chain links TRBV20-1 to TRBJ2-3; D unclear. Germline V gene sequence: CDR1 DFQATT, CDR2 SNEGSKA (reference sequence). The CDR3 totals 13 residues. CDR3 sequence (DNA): TGCAGCGGTCAAGGAACATTCACAGATACGCAGTATTTT. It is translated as CSGQGTFTDTQYF.

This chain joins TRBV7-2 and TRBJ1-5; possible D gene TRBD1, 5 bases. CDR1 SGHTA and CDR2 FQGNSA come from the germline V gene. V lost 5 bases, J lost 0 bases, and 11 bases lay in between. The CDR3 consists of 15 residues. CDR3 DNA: TGTGCCAGCAGCCCGGGACGGATTAGCAATCAGCCCCAGCATTTT. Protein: CASSPGRISNQPQHF.

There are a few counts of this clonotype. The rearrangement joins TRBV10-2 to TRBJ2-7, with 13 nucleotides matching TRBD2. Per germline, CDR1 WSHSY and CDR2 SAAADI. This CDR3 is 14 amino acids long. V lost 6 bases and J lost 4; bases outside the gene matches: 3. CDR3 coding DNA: TGCGCCAGCAGAGGACTAGCGGGGGTGTACGAGCAGTACTTC. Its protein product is CASRGLAGVYEQYF.

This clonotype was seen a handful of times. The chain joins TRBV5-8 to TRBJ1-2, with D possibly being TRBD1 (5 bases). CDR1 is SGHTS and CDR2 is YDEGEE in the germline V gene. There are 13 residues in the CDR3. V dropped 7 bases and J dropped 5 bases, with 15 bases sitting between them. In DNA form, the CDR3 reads TGTGCCAGCCTTCAGGGTTTCTATTATGGCTACACCTTC. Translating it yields CASLQGFYYGYTF.

The CDR3 DNA reads as TGTGCCAGCAGCCTATCGCGGGGGGGCAATGAGCAGTTCTTC. As protein: CASSLSRGGNEQFF. V and J are TRBV7-9 and TRBJ2-1; 9 bases line up with TRBD2. Per the germline V gene, CDR1 is SEHNR and CDR2 is FQNEAQ (reference sequence). The CDR3 length is 14 residues. V gave up 5 bases and J gave up 6 bases; unmatched junction bases: 5.

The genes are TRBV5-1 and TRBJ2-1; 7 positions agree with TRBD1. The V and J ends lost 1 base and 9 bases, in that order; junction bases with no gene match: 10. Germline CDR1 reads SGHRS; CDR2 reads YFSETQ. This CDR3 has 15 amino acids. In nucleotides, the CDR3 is TGCGCCAGCAGCTTGTTTAATCAGGGGGTGGGTGAGCAGTTCTTC. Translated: CASSLFNQGVGEQFF. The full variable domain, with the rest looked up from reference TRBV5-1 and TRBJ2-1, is KAGVTQTPRYLIKTRGQQVTLSCSPISGHRSVSWYQQTPGQGLQFLFEYFSETQRNKGNFPGRFSGRQFSNSRSEMNVSTLELGDSALYLCASSLFNQGVGEQFFGPGTRLTVL.

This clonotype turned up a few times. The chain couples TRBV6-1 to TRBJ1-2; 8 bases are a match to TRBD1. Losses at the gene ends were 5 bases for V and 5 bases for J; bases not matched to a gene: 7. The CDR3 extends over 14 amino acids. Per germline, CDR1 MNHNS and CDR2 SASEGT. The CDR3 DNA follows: TGTGCCAGCAGTCCCGGACAGGGCGTGTATGGCTACACCTTC. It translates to CASSPGQGVYGYTF.

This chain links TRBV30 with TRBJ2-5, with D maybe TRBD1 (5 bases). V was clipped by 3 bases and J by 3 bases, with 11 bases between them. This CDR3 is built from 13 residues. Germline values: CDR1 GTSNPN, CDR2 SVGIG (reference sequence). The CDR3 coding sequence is TGTGCCTGGAGCCAGGGTTTTAAAGAGACCCAGTACTTC. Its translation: CAWSQGFKETQYF. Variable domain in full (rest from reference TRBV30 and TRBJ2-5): SQTIHQWPATLVQPVGSPLSLECTVEGTSNPNLYWYRQAAGRGLQLLFYSVGIGQISSEVPQNLSASRPQDRQFILSSKKLLLSDSGFYLCAWSQGFKETQYFGPGTRLLVL.

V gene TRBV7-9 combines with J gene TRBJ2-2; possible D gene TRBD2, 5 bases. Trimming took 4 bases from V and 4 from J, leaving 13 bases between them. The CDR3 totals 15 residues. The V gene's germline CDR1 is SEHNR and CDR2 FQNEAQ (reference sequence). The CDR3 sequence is CASSYRPGTTGELFF. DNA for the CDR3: TGTGCCAGCAGCTACCGGCCGGGAACCACCGGGGAGCTGTTTTTT.

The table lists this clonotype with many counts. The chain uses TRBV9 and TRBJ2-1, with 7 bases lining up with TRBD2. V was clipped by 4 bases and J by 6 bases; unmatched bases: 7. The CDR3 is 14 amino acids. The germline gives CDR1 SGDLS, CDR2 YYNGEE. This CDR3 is CASSSPGGGNEQFF. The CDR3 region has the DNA TGTGCCAGCAGCTCCCCGGGCGGGGGCAATGAGCAGTTCTTC.

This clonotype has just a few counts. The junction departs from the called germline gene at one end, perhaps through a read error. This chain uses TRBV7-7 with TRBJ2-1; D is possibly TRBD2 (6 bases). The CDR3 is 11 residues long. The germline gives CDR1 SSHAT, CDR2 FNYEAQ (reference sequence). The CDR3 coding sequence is TGTGCTAGCAGCTTAGAAGGGACTCTGTTCTTC. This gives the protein CASSLEGTLFF. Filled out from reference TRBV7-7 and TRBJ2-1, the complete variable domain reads GAGVSQSPRYKVTKRGQDVTLRCDPISSHATLYWYQQALGQGPEFLTYFNYEAQPDKSGLPSDRFSAERPEGSISTLTIQRTEQRDSAMYRCASSLEGTLFFGPGTRLTVL.

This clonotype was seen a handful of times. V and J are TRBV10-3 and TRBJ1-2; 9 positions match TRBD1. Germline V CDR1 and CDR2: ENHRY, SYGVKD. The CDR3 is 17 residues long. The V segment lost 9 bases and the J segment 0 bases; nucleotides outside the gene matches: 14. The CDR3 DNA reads TGTGCCATAGGACAGGGGATTAGGTCGACCTCTAACTATGGCTACACCTTC. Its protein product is CAIGQGIRSTSNYGYTF.

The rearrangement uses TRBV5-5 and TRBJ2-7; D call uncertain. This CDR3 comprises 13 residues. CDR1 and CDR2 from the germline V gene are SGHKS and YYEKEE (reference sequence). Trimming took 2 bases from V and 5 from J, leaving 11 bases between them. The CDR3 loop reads CASSLRVYDEQYF. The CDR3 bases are TGTGCCAGCAGCTTAAGGGTTTACGACGAGCAGTACTTC.

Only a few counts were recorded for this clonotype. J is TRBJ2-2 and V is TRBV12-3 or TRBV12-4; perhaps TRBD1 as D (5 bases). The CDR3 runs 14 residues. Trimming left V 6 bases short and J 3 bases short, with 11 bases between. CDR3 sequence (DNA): TGTGCCAGCAGAGAGCAGGGTGACACCGGGGAGCTGTTTTTT. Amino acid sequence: CASREQGDTGELFF.

The CDR3 DNA reads as TGTGCCACCAGCAGAGATACTAGAGAGACCCAGTACTTC. Translating gives CATSRDTRETQYF. The chain has TRBV15 and TRBJ2-5, with D possibly TRBD2 on 5 matching bases. The V gene's germline CDR1 is LNHNV and CDR2 YYDKDF (reference sequence). The germline V and J ends were trimmed by 0 bases and 4 bases, with 6 bases remaining between them. This CDR3 comprises 13 residues.

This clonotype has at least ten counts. CDR3 DNA: TGCAGTGCTCTTAAGGTAGATACGCAGTATTTT. This encodes CSALKVDTQYF. The genes are TRBV20-1 and TRBJ2-3, with D unresolved. The CDR3 is made up of 11 amino acids. Trimming took off 5 bases at V and 5 bases at J, with 8 bases between the two ends. Germline V gene data show CDR1 as DFQATT and CDR2 as SNEGSKA (reference sequence).

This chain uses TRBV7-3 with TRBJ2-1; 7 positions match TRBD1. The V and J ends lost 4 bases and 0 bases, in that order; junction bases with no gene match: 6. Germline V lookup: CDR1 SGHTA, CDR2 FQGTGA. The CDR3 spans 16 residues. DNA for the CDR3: TGTGCCAGCAGCTATCACGGGACAGCCTCCTACAATGAGCAGTTCTTC. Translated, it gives CASSYHGTASYNEQFF. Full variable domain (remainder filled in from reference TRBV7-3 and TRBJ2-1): GAGVSQTPSNKVTEKGKYVELRCDPISGHTALYWYRQSLGQGPEFLIYFQGTGAADDSGLPNDRFFAVRPEGSVSTLKIQRTERGDSAVYLCASSYHGTASYNEQFFGPGTRLTVL.

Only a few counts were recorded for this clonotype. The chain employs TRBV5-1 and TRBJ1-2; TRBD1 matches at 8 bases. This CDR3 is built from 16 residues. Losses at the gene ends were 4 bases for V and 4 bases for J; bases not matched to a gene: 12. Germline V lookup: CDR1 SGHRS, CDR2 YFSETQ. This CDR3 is CASSIGQGPFLYGYTF. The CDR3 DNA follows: TGCGCCAGCAGCATCGGACAGGGCCCCTTCCTCTATGGCTACACCTTC.

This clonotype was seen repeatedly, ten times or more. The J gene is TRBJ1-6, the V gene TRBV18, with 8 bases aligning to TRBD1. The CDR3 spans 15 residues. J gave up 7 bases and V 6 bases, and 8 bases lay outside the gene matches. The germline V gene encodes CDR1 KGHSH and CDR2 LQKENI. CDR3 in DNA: TGTGCCAGCTCCGAAGACAGGGGACAGAATTCACCCCTCCACTTT. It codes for CASSEDRGQNSPLHF. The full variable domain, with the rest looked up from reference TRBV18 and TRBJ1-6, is NAGVMQNPRHLVRRRGQEARLRCSPMKGHSHVYWYRQLPEEGLKFMVYLQKENIIDESGMPKERFSAEFPKEGPSILRIQQVVRGDSAAYFCASSEDRGQNSPLHFGNGTRLTVT.

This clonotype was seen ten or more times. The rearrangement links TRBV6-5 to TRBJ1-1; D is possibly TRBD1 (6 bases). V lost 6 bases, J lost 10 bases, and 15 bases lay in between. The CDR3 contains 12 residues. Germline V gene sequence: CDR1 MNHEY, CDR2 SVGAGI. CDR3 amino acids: CASRTQTGGAFF. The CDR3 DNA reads TGTGCCAGCAGAACACAGACAGGAGGAGCTTTCTTT.

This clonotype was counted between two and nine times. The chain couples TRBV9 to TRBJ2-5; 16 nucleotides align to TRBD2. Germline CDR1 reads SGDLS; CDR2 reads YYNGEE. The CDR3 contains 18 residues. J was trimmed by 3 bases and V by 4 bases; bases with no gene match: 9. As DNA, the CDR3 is TGTGCCAGCAGCTCTGGGACTAGCGGGGGGGCGAGTGAAGAGACCCAGTACTTC. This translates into CASSSGTSGGASEETQYF.

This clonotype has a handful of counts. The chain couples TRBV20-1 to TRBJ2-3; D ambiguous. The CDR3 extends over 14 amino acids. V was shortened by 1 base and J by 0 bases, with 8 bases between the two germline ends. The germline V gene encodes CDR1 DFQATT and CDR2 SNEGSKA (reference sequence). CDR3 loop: CSARVQTSTDTQYF. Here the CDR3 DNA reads TGCAGTGCTAGAGTACAGACTAGCACAGATACGCAGTATTTT.

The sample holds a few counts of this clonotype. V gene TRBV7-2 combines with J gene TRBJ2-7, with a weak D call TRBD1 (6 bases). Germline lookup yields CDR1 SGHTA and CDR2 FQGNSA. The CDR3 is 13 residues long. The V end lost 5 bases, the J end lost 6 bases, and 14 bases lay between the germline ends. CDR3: CASSHGTNGEQYF. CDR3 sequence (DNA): TGTGCCAGCAGCCACGGGACAAATGGCGAGCAGTACTTC.